This T cell receptor (beta chain) originates from a study of T cell responses to AZD1222 COVID-19 vaccine. V was trimmed by 5 bases and J by 0 bases, leaving 5 bases between them. Germline V lookup: CDR1 SGHAT, CDR2 FQNNGV. The CDR3 has 14 amino acids. TCRdb's copy holds only in-frame clones and misses some; the assay was immunoSEQ multiplex PCR. This table has approximately 170,000 clones, around 90% appearing once. The origin of this receptor is an adult in good health. The chain recombines TRBV11-2 with TRBJ2-6; the D is unclear. This sample comprised peripheral blood, obtained on day 0 of AZD1222 vaccination. This CDR3 reads CASSVFSGANVLTF. DNA for the CDR3: TGTGCCAGCAGCGTATTCTCTGGGGCCAACGTCCTGACTTTC.